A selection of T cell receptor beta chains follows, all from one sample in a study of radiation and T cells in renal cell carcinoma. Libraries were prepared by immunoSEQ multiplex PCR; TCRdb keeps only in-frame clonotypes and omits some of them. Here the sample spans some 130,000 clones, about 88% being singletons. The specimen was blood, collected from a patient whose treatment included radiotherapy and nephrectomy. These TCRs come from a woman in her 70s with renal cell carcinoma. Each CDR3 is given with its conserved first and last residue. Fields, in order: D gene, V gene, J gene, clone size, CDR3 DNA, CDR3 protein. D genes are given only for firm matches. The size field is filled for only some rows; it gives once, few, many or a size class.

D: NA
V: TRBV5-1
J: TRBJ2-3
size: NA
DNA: TGCGCCAGCAGCTTGCGTAGCGCAGATACGCAGTATTTT
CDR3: CASSLRSADTQYF

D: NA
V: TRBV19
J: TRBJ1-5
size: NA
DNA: TGTGCCAGTAGTATTGGGCTCCGGCCCCAGCATTTT
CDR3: CASSIGLRPQHF

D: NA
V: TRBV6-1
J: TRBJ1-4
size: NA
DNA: TGTGCCAGTGAAAGGGGGGTTGCAACTAATGAAAAACTGTTTTTT
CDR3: CASERGVATNEKLFF

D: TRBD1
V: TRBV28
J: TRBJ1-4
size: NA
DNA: TGTGCCAGCCACAGGGGAGTGGGAACTAATGAAAAACTGTTTTTT
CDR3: CASHRGVGTNEKLFF

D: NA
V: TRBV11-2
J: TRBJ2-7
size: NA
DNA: TGTGCCAGCAGCTTAGGGAGGGGGCTGCCCTACGAGCAGTACTTC
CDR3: CASSLGRGLPYEQYF

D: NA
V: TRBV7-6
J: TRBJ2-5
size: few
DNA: TGTGCCAGCAGCTTAGTAACAGGGAAAGAGACCCAGTACTTC
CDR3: CASSLVTGKETQYF

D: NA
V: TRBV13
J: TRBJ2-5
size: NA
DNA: TGTGCCAGCAGCTTTGAATCCCAGACCCAGTACTTC
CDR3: CASSFESQTQYF

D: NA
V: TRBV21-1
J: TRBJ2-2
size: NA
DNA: TGTGCCAGCAGCAAAGTAAGCCAGGGGGGCACCGGGGAGCTGTTTTTT
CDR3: CASSKVSQGGTGELFF

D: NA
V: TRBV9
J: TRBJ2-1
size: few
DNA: TGTGCCAGCAGCGTAGAGCCGTACAATGAGCAGTTCTTC
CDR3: CASSVEPYNEQFF

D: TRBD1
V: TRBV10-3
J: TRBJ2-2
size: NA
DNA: TGTGCCATCAGTGCAGGGGGCAGTACCGGGGAGCTGTTTTTT
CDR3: CAISAGGSTGELFF

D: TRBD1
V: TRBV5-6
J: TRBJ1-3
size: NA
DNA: TGTGCCAGCAGCGCGGACAGGGGACTAGAAGGCACCATATATTTT
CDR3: CASSADRGLEGTIYF

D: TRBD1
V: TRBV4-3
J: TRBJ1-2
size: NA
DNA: TGCGCCAGCAGCCAAGATCAGGACAGGGGGTTTGGCTACACCTTC
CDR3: CASSQDQDRGFGYTF

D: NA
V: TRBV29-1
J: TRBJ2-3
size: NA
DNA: TGCAGCGACATCCGGGGATACACAGATACGCAGTATTTT
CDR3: CSDIRGYTDTQYF

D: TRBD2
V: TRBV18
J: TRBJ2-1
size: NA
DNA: TGTGCCAGCTCACGAGAACTAGCGGGGGGCACAAATGAGCAGTTCTTC
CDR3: CASSRELAGGTNEQFF

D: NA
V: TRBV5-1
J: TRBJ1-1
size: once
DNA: TGCGCCAGCAGACGGGATCGGATGATGAACACTGAAGCTTTCTTT
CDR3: CASRRDRMMNTEAFF

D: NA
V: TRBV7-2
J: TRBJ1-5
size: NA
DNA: TGTGCCAGCAGCTTAGGGTGGGAGGGAAGCCAGCCCCAGCATTTT
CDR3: CASSLGWEGSQPQHF

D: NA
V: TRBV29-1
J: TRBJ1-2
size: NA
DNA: TGCAGCGTTGAACCATCGGGACCGCAGTTATATGGCTACACCTTC
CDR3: CSVEPSGPQLYGYTF

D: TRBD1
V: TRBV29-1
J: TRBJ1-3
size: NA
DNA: TGCAGCGTTCGGGACAGGGGTGACACCATATATTTT
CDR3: CSVRDRGDTIYF

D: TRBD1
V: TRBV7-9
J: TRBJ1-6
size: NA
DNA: TGTGCCAGCAGCCCCGGGACAGATAATTCACCCCTCCACTTT
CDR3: CASSPGTDNSPLHF